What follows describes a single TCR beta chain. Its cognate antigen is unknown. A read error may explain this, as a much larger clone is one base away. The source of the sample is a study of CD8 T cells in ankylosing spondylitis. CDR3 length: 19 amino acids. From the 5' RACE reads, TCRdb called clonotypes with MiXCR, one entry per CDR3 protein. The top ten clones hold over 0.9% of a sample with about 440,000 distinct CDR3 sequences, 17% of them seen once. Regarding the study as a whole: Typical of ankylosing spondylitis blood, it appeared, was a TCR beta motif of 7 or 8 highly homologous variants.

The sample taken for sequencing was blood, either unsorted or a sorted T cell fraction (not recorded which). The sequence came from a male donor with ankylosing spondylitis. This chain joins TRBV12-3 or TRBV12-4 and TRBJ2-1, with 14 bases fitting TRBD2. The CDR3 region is CARSTGTSGRGSLVNEQFF. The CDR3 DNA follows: TGTGCCCGCAGTACCGGGACTAGCGGGAGAGGGTCATTGGTGAATGAGCAGTTCTTC.